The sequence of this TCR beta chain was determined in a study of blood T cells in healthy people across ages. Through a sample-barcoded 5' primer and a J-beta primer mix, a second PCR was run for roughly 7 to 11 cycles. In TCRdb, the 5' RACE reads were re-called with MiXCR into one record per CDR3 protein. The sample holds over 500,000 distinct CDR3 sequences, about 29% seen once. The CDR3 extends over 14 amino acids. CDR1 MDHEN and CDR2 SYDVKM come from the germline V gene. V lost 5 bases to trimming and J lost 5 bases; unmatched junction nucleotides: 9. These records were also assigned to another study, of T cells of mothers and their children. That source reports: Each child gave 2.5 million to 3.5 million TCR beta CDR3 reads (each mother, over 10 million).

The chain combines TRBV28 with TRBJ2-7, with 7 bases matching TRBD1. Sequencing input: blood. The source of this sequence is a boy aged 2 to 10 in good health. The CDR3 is CASSPFRGYHEQYF. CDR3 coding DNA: TGTGCCAGCAGTCCCTTCAGGGGGTACCACGAGCAGTACTTC.